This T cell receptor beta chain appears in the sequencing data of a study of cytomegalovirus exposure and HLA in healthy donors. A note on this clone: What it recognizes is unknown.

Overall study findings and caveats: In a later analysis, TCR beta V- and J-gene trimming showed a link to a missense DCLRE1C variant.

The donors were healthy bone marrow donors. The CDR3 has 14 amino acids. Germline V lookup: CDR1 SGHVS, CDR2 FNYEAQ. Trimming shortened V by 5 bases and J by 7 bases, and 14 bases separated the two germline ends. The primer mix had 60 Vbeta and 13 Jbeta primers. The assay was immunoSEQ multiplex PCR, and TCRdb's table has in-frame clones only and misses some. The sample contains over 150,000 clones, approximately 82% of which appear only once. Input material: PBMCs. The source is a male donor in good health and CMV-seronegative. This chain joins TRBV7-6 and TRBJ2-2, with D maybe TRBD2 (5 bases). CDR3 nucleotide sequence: TGTGCCAGCAGCCTCTTCGGGGAAATCGGGGAGCTGTTTTTT. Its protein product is CASSLFGEIGELFF.